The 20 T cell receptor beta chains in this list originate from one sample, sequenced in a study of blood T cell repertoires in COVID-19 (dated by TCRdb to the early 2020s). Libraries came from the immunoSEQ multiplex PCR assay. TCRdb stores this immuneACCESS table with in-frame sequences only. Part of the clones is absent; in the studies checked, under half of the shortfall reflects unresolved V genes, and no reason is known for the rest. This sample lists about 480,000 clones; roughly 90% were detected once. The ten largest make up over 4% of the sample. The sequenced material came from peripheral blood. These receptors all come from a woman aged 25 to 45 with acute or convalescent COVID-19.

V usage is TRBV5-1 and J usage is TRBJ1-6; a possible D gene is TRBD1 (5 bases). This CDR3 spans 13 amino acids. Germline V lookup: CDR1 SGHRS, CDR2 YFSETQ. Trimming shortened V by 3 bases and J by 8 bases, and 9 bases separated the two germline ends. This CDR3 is CASSSDRYSPLHF. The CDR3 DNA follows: TGCGCCAGCAGCTCCGACAGATATTCACCCCTCCACTTT.

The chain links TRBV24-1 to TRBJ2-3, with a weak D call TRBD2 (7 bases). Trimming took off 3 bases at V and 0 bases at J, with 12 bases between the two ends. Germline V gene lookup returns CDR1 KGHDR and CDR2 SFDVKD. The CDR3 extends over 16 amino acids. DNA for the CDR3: TGTGCCACCAGTGATACTGCGGGGGCTAGCACAGATACGCAGTATTTT. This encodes CATSDTAGASTDTQYF.

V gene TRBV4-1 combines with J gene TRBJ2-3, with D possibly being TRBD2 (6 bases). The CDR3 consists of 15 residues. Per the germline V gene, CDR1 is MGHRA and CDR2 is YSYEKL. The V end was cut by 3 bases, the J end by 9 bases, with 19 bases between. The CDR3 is CASSQNVEGTQTQYF. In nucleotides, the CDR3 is TGCGCCAGCAGCCAGAACGTAGAGGGGACTCAGACGCAGTATTTT.

The CDR3 loop reads CASRLGQSTEAFF. In DNA, the CDR3 is TGTGCCAGCAGACTGGGACAGAGCACTGAAGCTTTCTTT. The chain couples TRBV6-5 to TRBJ1-1; 7 bases line up with TRBD1. Trimming cost V 6 bases and J 4 bases; bases outside gene matches: 5. In germline, CDR1 is MNHEY, CDR2 SVGAGI. The CDR3 covers 13 residues.

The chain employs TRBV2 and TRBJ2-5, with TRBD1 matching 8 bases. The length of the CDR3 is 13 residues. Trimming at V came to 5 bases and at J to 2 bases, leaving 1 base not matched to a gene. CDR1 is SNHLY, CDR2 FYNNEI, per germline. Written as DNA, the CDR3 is TGTGCCAGCAGTTGGGACAGGCAAGAGACCCAGTACTTC. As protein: CASSWDRQETQYF.

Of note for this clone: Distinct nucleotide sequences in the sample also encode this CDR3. The CDR3: CASSFGGATGELFF. CDR3 nucleotide sequence: TGCGCCAGCAGCTTCGGGGGGGCCACCGGGGAGCTGTTTTTT. This sequence joins TRBV5-1 and TRBJ2-2; 8 bases are shared with TRBD2. The germline CDR1 and CDR2 sequences are SGHRS and YFSETQ. After removal of 2 bases from V and 4 bases from J, the junction contained 1 base not matched to a gene. The CDR3 spans 14 residues. Complete variable domain (other parts from reference TRBV5-1 and TRBJ2-2): KAGVTQTPRYLIKTRGQQVTLSCSPISGHRSVSWYQQTPGQGLQFLFEYFSETQRNKGNFPGRFSGRQFSNSRSEMNVSTLELGDSALYLCASSFGGATGELFFGEGSRLTVL.

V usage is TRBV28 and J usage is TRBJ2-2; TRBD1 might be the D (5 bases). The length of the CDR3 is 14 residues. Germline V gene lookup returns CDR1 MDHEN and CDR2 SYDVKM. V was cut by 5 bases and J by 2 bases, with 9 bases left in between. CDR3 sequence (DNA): TGTGCCAGCAGTAGGGGCCTTAACACCGGGGAGCTGTTTTTT. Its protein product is CASSRGLNTGELFF.

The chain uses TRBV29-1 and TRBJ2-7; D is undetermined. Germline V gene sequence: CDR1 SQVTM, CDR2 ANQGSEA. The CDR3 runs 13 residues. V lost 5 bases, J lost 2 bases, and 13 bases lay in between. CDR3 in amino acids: CSVILQLTYEQYF. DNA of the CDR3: TGCAGCGTTATTCTACAGTTGACCTACGAGCAGTACTTC.

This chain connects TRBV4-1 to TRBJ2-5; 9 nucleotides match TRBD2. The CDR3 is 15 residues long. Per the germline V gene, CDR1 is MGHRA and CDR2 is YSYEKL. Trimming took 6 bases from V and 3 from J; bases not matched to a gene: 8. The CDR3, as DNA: TGCGCCAGCAGTCTTAGCGGGGGCCAAGAAGAGACCCAGTACTTC. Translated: CASSLSGGQEETQYF.

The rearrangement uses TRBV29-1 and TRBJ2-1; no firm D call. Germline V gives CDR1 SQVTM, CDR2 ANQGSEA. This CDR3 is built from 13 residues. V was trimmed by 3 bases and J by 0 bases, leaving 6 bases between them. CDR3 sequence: CSVERISYNEQFF. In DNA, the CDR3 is TGCAGCGTTGAGCGGATCTCCTACAATGAGCAGTTCTTC.

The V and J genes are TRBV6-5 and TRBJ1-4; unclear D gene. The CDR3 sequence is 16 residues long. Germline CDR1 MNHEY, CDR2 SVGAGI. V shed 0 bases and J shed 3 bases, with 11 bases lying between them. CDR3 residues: CASSYSFTAPNEKLFF. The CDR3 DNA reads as TGTGCCAGCAGTTACTCGTTTACAGCACCTAATGAAAAACTGTTTTTT.

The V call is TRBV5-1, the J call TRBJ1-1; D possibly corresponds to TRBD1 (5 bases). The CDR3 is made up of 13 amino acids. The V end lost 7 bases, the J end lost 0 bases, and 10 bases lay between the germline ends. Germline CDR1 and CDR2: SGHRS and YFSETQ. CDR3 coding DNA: TGCGCCAGCCACGAACAGGTGAACACTGAAGCTTTCTTT. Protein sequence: CASHEQVNTEAFF.

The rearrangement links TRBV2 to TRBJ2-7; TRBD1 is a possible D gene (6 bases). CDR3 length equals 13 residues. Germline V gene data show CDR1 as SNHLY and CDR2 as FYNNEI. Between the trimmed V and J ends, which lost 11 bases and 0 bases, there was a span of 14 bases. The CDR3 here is CASRGADSYEQYF. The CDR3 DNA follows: TGTGCCTCCAGGGGCGCGGACTCCTACGAGCAGTACTTC.

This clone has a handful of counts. The DNA for the CDR3 is TGTGCCAGCAGCGTCGGGACTAGGTATGAAGAGACCCAGTACTTC. Protein: CASSVGTRYEETQYF. The gene calls are TRBV7-2 and TRBJ2-5, with 8 bases that match TRBD2. Germline V lookup: CDR1 SGHTA, CDR2 FQGNSA. The CDR3 has 15 amino acids. The V gene end was trimmed by 5 bases and the J gene end by 3 bases; junction bases not matched to a gene: 8.

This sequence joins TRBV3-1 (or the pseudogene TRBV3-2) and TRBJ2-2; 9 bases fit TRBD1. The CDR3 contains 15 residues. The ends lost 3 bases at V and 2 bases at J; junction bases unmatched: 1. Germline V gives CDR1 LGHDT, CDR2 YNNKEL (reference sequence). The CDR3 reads CASSQGQGNTGELFF. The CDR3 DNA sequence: TGTGCCAGCAGCCAGGGACAGGGCAACACCGGGGAGCTGTTTTTT.

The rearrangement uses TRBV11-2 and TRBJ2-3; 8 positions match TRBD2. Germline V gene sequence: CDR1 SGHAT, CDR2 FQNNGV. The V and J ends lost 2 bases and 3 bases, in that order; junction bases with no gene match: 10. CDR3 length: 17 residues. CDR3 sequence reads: CASSLFSGGRSTDTQYF. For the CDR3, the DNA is TGTGCCAGCAGCTTATTTTCTGGCGGGAGGTCGACAGATACGCAGTATTTT.

The CDR3 protein is CASSMGSGGRHEAFF. CDR3 nucleotides: TGTGCCAGTAGTATGGGGAGCGGAGGGAGGCATGAAGCTTTCTTT. This chain uses TRBV19 with TRBJ1-1; D remains ambiguous. Germline V gene data show CDR1 as LNHDA and CDR2 as SQIVND (reference sequence). V lost 3 bases and J 7 bases, leaving 18 bases between the germline ends. CDR3 length: 15 residues.

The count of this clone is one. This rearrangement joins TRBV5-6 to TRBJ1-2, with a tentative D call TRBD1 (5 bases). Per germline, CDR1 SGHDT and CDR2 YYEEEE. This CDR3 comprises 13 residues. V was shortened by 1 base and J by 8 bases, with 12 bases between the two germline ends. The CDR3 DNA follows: TGTGCCAGCAGCTTGCCGGGGACTCCCGGCTACACCTTC. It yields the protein CASSLPGTPGYTF.

In DNA, the CDR3 is TGTGCCACCAGCAGATCCTCACCCTCTGGAGGCAAAAACATTCAGTACTTC. This gives the protein CATSRSSPSGGKNIQYF. V usage is TRBV15 and J usage is TRBJ2-4; perhaps TRBD2 as D (5 bases). V was trimmed by 2 bases and J by 3 bases, leaving 17 bases between them. Germline V CDR1 and CDR2: LNHNV, YYDKDF (reference sequence). This CDR3 spans 17 amino acids.

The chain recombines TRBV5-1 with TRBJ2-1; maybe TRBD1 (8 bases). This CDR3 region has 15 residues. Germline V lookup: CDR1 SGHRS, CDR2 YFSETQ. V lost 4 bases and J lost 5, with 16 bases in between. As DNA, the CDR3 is TGCGCCAGCAGCCCACTACAGGGGGGGGACAATGAGCAGTTCTTC. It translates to CASSPLQGGDNEQFF.